A single sample gave rise to the 17 T cell receptor beta chains below, sequenced in a study of cytomegalovirus exposure and HLA in healthy donors. In the PCR, 60 Vbeta and 13 Jbeta primers were used. Data came from immunoSEQ multiplex PCR; TCRdb stores just in-frame clones and leaves some out. The table shows about 140,000 clones, with about three fifths occurring only once. Material for sequencing was PBMCs. These TCRs come from a male donor in good health and CMV-seronegative.

Only a few counts were recorded for this clone. This chain joins TRBV19 and TRBJ1-1; the match to TRBD1 covers 8 bases. The CDR3 is 15 residues long. The V gene's germline CDR1 is LNHDA and CDR2 SQIVND (reference sequence). With 0 bases clipped from V and 1 base from J, the junction kept 1 base outside the gene matches. Here the CDR3 reads CASSIDDRGNTEAFF. For the CDR3, the DNA is TGTGCCAGTAGTATAGATGACAGGGGGAACACTGAAGCTTTCTTT.

This clone was seen a handful of times. The V gene is TRBV6-5, the J gene TRBJ1-2, with a possible D match to TRBD1 (6 bases). Germline CDR1 reads MNHEY; CDR2 reads SVGAGI. V was clipped by 0 bases and J by 1 base, with 9 bases between them. This CDR3 has 15 amino acids. Here the CDR3 DNA reads TGTGCCAGCAGTTACTCGTCAGGGGATAACTATGGCTACACCTTC. Encoded protein: CASSYSSGDNYGYTF.

This rearrangement joins TRBV9 to TRBJ2-7; 7 bases align to TRBD1. This CDR3 is 16 amino acids long. Trimming removed 4 bases from V and 0 bases from J; junction bases left unmatched: 10. Germline CDR1 is SGDLS and CDR2 is YYNGEE. The CDR3 DNA follows: TGTGCCAGCAGCATGGACGGGACAGACGACTCCTACGAGCAGTACTTC. It codes for CASSMDGTDDSYEQYF.

The chain employs TRBV7-2 and TRBJ1-5, with no clear D. V was pared by 2 bases and J by 4 bases, with 6 bases between. This CDR3 is built from 13 residues. Germline CDR1 is SGHTA and CDR2 is FQGNSA. The CDR3, as DNA: TGTGCCAGCAGCTTATGGCAAAATCAGCCCCAGCATTTT. Its protein is CASSLWQNQPQHF.

The CDR3 sequence is CASSWSREINSPLHF. DNA of the CDR3: TGTGCCAGCAGTTGGTCCAGGGAAATTAATTCACCCCTCCACTTT. The chain recombines TRBV2 with TRBJ1-6, with TRBD1 as a possible D gene (5 bases). Germline V gene data show CDR1 as SNHLY and CDR2 as FYNNEI. The CDR3 is 15 amino acids. V was cut by 5 bases and J by 6 bases, with 14 bases left in between.

This chain connects TRBV6-1 to TRBJ2-3, with unresolved D. V was shortened by 6 bases and J by 8 bases, with 15 bases between the two germline ends. There are 13 residues in the CDR3. The germline CDR1 and CDR2 sequences are MNHNS and SASEGT. CDR3 sequence reads: CASRGGSTGTQYF. CDR3 sequence (DNA): TGTGCCAGCAGGGGTGGTTCAACGGGTACGCAGTATTTT.

The chain links TRBV6-5 to TRBJ2-2, with D possibly matching TRBD1 (6 bases). CDR3 length equals 14 residues. CDR1 and CDR2 from the germline V gene are MNHEY and SVGAGI. The V end lost 7 bases, the J end lost 0 bases, and 9 bases lay between the germline ends. The DNA of the CDR3 is TGTGCCAGCACAGGACAGACGAACACCGGGGAGCTGTTTTTT. Protein: CASTGQTNTGELFF.

The chain links TRBV19 to TRBJ1-2, with D hard to call. The V gene lost 4 bases and the J gene lost 8 bases, with 14 bases spanning the gap. Germline CDR1 is LNHDA and CDR2 is SQIVND (reference sequence). This CDR3 has 13 amino acids. The CDR3 loop is CASSNPNPGGYTF. The CDR3 nucleotides read TGTGCCAGTAGTAATCCAAATCCGGGGGGCTACACCTTC. The full variable domain, rest sourced from reference TRBV19 and TRBJ1-2, is DGGITQSPKYLFRKEGQNVTLSCEQNLNHDAMYWYRQDPGQGLRLIYYSQIVNDFQKGDIAEGYSVSREKKESFPLTVTSAQKNPTAFYLCASSNPNPGGYTFGSGTRLTVV.

This clone was recorded once. The CDR3 nucleotides are TGCGCCAGCAGCCAAACCACAGCGGGGGGCAGAGATACGCAGTATTTT. Translation gives CASSQTTAGGRDTQYF. The V call is TRBV4-3, the J call TRBJ2-3, with TRBD2 matching over 9 bases. Trimming at V came to 2 bases and at J to 5 bases, leaving 8 bases not matched to a gene. Germline V CDR1 and CDR2: LGHNA, YSLEER. The CDR3 is 16 residues long.

The chain carries TRBV7-6 and TRBJ1-1; a weak D match, TRBD1 (5 bases). V gave up 5 bases and J gave up 4 bases, with 17 bases separating them. Germline loops: CDR1 SGHVS, CDR2 FNYEAQ. The CDR3 spans 15 residues. In DNA, the CDR3 is TGTGCCAGCAGCCCGACTTCAGGGCCGGGCACTGAAGCTTTCTTT. Protein: CASSPTSGPGTEAFF.

With regard to this clone: Other DNA sequences in the same sample also yield this CDR3. V is TRBV27 and J is TRBJ1-3; TRBD1 might be the D (6 bases). The germline V gene has CDR1 MNHEY and CDR2 SMNVEV (reference sequence). Trimming left V 1 base short and J 4 bases short, with 11 bases between. This CDR3 is 15 amino acids long. CDR3 sequence reads: CASSLLAGVGNTIYF. The DNA of the CDR3 is TGTGCCAGCAGTTTATTGGCAGGGGTGGGAAACACCATATATTTT.

The V and J genes are TRBV9 and TRBJ2-3; tentatively, D is TRBD1 (5 bases). The V gene's germline CDR1 is SGDLS and CDR2 YYNGEE. CDR3 length: 16 residues. Between the trimmed V and J ends, which lost 0 bases and 6 bases, there was a span of 17 bases. DNA of the CDR3: TGTGCCAGCAGCGTAGGTGCTGGGGCTTTGGCTGATACGCAGTATTTT. Protein sequence: CASSVGAGALADTQYF. Full variable domain (missing parts from reference TRBV9 and TRBJ2-3): DSGVTQTPKHLITATGQRVTLRCSPRSGDLSVYWYQQSLDQGLQFLIQYYNGEERAKGNILERFSAQQFPDLHSELNLSSLELGDSALYFCASSVGAGALADTQYFGPGTRLTVL.

This chain links TRBV4-1 with TRBJ2-1, with 7 bases matching TRBD2. Germline V gene data show CDR1 as MGHRA and CDR2 as YSYEKL. Unmatched junction bases numbered 12, after V lost 8 bases and J lost 2 bases. The CDR3 has 16 residues. The CDR3 is CASGFPGGLTYNEQFF. The CDR3 bases are TGCGCCAGCGGCTTCCCGGGGGGACTAACCTACAATGAGCAGTTCTTC.

The chain carries TRBV9 and TRBJ1-1; D might be TRBD1 (6 bases). Looked up from germline, CDR1 is SGDLS and CDR2 is YYNGEE. This CDR3 is 15 amino acids long. Trimming pared 4 bases from V and 7 bases from J, leaving 20 bases between. The CDR3 sequence: CASSSRPGDGLEAFF. The CDR3 DNA is TGTGCCAGCAGCTCCCGCCCAGGGGATGGTCTTGAAGCTTTCTTT.

CDR3 bases: TGTGCCAGCACCCAACAGGCGAACACTGAAGCTTTCTTT. It codes for CASTQQANTEAFF. The chain has TRBV5-8 and TRBJ1-1, with a tentative D call TRBD1 (5 bases). The germline V and J ends were trimmed by 6 bases and 1 base, with 10 bases remaining between them. CDR1 and CDR2 from the germline V gene are SGHTS and YDEGEE. This CDR3 has 13 amino acids.

The V call is TRBV1, the J call TRBJ2-7; the DNA was not compared with TRBD1, the D call given in the table. TRBV1 corresponds to a pseudogene. CDR3 length equals 15 residues. The CDR3, as DNA: TGCACCAGCAGCCAGCGAGACAGGGGTCCGTACGAGCAGTACTTC. Protein sequence: CTSSQRDRGPYEQYF.

The V gene is TRBV7-9, the J gene TRBJ1-2, with D unclear. The germline V and J ends were trimmed by 5 bases and 1 base, with 11 bases remaining between them. Germline-derived CDR1 and CDR2 are SEHNR and FQNEAQ (reference sequence). This CDR3 region has 14 residues. The CDR3 bases are TGTGCCAGCAGCCGAGACACCAATAACTATGGCTACACCTTC. Amino acids: CASSRDTNNYGYTF.